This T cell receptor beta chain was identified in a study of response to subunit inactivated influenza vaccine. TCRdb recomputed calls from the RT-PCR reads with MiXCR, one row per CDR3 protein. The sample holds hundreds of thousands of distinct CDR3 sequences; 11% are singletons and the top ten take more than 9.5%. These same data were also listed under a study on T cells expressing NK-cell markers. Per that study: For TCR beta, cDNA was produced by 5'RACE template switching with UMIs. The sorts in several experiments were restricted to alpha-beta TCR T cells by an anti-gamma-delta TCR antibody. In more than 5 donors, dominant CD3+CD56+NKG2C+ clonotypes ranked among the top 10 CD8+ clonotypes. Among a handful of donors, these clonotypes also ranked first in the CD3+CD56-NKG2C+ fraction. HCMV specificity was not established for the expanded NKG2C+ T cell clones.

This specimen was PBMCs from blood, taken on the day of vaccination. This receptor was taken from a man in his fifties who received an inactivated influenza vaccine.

Here the CDR3 reads CASSHSGGCKDTQYF. The CDR3 DNA reads TGTGCCAGCAGCCACAGCGGGGGTTGCAAAGATACGCAGTATTTT. The chain employs TRBV7-9 and TRBJ2-3, with TRBD2 matching 8 bases. V dropped 5 bases and J dropped 5; count of bases not matched to a gene: 9. Germline CDR1 and CDR2: SEHNR and FQNEAQ (reference sequence). There are 15 residues in the CDR3.